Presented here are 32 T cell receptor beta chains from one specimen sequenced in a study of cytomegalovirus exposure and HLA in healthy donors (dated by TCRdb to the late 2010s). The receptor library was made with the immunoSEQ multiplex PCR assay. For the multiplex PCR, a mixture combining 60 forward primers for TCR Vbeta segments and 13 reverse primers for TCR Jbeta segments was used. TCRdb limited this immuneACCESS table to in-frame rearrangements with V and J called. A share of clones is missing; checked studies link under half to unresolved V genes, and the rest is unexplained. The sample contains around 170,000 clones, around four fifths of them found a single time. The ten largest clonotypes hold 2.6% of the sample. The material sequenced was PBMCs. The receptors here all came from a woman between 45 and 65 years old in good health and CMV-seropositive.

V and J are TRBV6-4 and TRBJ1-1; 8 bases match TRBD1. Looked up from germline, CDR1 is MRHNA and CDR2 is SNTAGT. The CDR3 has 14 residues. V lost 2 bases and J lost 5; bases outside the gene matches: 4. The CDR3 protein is CASSDGTGGTEAFF. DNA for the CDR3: TGTGCCAGCAGTGACGGGACAGGTGGGACTGAAGCTTTCTTT.

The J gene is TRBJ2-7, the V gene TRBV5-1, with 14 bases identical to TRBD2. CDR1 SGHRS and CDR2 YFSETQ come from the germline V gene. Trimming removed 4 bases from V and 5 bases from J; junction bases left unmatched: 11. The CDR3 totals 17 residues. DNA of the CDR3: TGCGCCAGCAGCAACCCTGCGGGGACTAGCGGGGGCCACGAGCAGTACTTC. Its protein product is CASSNPAGTSGGHEQYF.

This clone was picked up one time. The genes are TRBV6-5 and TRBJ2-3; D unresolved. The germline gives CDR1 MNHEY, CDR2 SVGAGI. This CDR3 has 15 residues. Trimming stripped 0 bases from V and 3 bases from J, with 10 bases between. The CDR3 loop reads CASSYSTVRTDTQYF. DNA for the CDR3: TGTGCCAGCAGTTACTCCACCGTGCGGACAGATACGCAGTATTTT.

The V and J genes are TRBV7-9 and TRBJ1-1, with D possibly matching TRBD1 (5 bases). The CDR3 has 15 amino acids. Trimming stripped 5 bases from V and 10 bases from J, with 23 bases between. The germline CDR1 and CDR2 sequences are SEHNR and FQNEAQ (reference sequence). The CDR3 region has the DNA TGTGCCAGCAGCCCGAACCGGGGGATGGGAGAACGAGCTTTCTTT. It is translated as CASSPNRGMGERAFF.

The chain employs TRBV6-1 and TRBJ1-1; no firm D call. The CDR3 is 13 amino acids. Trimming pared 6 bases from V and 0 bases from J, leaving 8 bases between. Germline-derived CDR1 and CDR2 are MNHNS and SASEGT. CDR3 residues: CASRNTLNTEAFF. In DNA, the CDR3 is TGTGCCAGCAGGAATACTTTGAACACTGAAGCTTTCTTT.

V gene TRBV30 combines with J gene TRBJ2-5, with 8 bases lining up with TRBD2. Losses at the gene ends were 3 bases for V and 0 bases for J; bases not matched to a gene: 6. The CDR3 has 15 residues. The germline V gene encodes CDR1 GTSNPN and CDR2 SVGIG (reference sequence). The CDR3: CAWSLAGGHQETQYF. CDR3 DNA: TGTGCCTGGAGCCTCGCGGGGGGTCACCAAGAGACCCAGTACTTC.

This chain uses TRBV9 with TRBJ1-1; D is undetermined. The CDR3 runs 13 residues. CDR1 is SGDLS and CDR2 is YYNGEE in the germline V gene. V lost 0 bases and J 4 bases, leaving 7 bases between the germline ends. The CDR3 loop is CASSVDGGTEAFF. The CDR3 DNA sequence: TGTGCCAGCAGCGTAGACGGCGGCACTGAAGCTTTCTTT.

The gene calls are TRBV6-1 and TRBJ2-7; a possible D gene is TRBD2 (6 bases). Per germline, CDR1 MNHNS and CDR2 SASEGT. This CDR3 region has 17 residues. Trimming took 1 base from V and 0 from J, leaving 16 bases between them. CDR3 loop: CASSEGGTESISYEQYF. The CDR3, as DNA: TGTGCCAGCAGTGAAGGCGGGACTGAGTCGATCTCCTACGAGCAGTACTTC.

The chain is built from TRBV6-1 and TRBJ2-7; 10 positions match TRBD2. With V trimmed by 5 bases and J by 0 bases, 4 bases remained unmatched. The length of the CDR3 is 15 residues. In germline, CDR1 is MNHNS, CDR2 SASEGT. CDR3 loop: CASSSSGSRSYEQYF. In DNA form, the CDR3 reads TGTGCCAGCAGTTCTAGCGGGAGCCGCTCCTACGAGCAGTACTTC.

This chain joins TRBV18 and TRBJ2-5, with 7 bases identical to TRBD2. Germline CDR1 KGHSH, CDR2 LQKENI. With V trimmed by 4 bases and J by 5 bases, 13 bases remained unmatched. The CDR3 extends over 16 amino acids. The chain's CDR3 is CASSLGPGRATETQYF. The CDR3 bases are TGTGCCAGCTCACTGGGCCCGGGGAGGGCCACTGAGACCCAGTACTTC.

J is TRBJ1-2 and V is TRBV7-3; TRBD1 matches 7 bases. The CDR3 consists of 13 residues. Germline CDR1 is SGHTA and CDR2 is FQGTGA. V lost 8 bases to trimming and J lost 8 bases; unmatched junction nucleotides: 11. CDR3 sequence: CASGYDRAGGYTF. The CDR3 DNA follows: TGTGCCAGCGGCTATGACAGGGCCGGGGGCTACACCTTC.

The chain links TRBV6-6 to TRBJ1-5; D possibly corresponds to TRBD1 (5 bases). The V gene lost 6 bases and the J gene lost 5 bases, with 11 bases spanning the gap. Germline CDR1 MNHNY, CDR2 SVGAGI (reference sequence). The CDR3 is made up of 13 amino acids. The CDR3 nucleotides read TGTGCCAGCAGCCAGGGTGGGGATCAGCCCCAGCATTTT. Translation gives CASSQGGDQPQHF.

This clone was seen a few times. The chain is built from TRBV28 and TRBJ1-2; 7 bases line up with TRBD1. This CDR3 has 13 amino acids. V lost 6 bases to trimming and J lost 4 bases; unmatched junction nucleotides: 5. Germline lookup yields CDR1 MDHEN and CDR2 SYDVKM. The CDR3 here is CASSMTGTYGYTF. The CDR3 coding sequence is TGTGCCAGCAGCATGACAGGGACCTATGGCTACACCTTC.

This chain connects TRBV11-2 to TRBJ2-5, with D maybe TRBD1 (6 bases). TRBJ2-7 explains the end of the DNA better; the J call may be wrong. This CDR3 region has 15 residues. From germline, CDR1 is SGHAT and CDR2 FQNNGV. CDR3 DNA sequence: TGTGCCAGCAGCTACGGACAGACTTCCTCCTACGAGCAGTACTTC. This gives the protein CASSYGQTSSYEQYF.

The CDR3 loop reads CASLLDRGNTEAFF. The CDR3, as DNA: TGTGCCAGCCTCCTTGACAGGGGGAACACTGAAGCTTTCTTT. The rearrangement links TRBV7-2 to TRBJ1-1; 8 bases fit TRBD1. CDR3 length equals 14 residues. CDR1 and CDR2 (germline): SGHTA, FQGNSA. Trimming at V came to 8 bases and at J to 1 base, leaving 6 bases not matched to a gene.

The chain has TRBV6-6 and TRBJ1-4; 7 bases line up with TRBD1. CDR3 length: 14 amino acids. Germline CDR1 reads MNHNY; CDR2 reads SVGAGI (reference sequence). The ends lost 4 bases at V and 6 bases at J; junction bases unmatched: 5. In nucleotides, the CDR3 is TGTGCCAGCAGTTCTCGACAGGGTTATGAAAAACTGTTTTTT. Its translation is CASSSRQGYEKLFF.

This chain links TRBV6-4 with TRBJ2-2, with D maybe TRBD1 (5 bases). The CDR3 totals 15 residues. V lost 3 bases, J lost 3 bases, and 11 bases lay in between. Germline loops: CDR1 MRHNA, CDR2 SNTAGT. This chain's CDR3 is CASSDIPRDTGELFF. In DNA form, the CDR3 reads TGTGCCAGCAGTGATATCCCCAGGGACACCGGGGAGCTGTTTTTT.

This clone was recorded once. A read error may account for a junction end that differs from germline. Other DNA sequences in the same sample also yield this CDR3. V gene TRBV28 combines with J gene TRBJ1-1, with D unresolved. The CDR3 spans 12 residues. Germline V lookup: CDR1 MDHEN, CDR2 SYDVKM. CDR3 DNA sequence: TGTGCCAGCAGTTTCGGACTTATAGAAGCTTTTTTT. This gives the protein CASSFGLIEAFF.

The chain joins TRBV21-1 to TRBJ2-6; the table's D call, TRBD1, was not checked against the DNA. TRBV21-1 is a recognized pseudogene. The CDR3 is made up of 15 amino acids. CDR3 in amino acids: CASSTGQGGANVLTF. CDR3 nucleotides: TGTGCCAGCAGCACCGGACAGGGCGGGGCCAACGTCCTGACTTTC.

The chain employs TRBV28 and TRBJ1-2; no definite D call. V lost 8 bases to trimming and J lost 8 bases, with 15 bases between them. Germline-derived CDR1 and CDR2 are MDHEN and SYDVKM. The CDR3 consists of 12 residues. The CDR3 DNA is TGTGCCAGCCAGTCGGAAGGGAGAGGCTACACCTTC. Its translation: CASQSEGRGYTF.

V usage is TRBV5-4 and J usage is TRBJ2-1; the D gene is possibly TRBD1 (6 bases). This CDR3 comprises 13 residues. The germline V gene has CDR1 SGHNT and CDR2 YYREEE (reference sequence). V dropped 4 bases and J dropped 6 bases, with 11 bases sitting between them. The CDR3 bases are TGTGCCAGCAGCCAGGGACAACGCAATGAGCAGTTCTTC. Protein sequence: CASSQGQRNEQFF.

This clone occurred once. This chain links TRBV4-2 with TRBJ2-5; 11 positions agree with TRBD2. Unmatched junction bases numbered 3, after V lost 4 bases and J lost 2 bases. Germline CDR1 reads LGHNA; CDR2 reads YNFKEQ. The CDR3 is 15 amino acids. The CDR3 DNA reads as TGTGCCAGCAGCCCCCTAGCGGGGGGACAAGAGACCCAGTACTTC. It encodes CASSPLAGGQETQYF.

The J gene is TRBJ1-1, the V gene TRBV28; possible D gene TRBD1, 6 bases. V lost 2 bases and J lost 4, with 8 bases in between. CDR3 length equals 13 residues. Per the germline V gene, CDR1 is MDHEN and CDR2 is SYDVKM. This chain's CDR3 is CASSLQGSTEAFF. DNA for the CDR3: TGTGCCAGCAGTTTACAGGGGAGCACTGAAGCTTTCTTT.

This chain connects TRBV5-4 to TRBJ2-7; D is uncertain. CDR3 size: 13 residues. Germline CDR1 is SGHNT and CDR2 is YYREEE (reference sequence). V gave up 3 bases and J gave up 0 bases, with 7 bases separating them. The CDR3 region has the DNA TGTGCCAGCAGCTCATACAGCTCCTACGAGCAGTACTTC. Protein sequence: CASSSYSSYEQYF.

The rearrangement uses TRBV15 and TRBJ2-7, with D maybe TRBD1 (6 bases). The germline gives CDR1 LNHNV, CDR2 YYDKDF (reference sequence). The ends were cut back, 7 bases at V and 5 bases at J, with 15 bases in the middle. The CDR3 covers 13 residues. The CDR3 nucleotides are TGTGCCACCAATCGGCTAGGGGGTAACGAGCAGTACTTC. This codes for CATNRLGGNEQYF.

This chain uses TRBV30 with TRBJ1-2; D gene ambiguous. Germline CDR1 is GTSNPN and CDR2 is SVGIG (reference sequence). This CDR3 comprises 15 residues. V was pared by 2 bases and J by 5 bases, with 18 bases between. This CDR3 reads CAWSIPGPRLYGYTF. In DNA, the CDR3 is TGTGCCTGGAGTATCCCGGGCCCCAGACTATATGGCTACACCTTC.

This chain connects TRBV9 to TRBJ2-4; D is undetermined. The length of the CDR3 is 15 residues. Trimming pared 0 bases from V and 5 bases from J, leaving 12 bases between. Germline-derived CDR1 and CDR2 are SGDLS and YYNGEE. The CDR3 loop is CASSVGATRQNIQYF. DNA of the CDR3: TGTGCCAGCAGCGTAGGGGCCACCCGGCAAAACATTCAGTACTTC.

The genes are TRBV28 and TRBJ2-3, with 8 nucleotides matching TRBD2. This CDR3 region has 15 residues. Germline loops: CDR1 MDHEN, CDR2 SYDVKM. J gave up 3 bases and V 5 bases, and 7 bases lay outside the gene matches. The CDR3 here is CASSRRGGGTDTQYF. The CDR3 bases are TGTGCCAGCAGTCGCCGGGGGGGCGGGACAGATACGCAGTATTTT.

The CDR3 DNA reads TGTGCCAGCAGTTACTCAGGGGGTATCTACGAGCAGTACTTC. Translation: CASSYSGGIYEQYF. V gene TRBV6-6 combines with J gene TRBJ2-7, with D maybe TRBD1 (6 bases). Germline CDR1 is MNHNY and CDR2 is SVGAGI (reference sequence). V was trimmed by 0 bases and J by 3 bases, leaving 9 bases between them. The CDR3 loop spans 14 amino acids.

CDR3 protein: CASSHSLAGGKDTQYF. DNA for the CDR3: TGTGCCAGCAGCCATAGTTTAGCGGGGGGAAAAGATACGCAGTATTTT. This chain uses TRBV5-6 with TRBJ2-3; 10 bases match TRBD2. The germline V gene has CDR1 SGHDT and CDR2 YYEEEE. V was pared by 4 bases and J by 5 bases, with 10 bases of the junction left unmatched. The CDR3 is 16 residues long.

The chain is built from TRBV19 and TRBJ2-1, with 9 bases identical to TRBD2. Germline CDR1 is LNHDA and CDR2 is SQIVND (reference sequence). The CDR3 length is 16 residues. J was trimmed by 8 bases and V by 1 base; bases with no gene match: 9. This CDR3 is CASSIGGGGAVDEQFF. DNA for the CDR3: TGTGCCAGTAGTATAGGTGGCGGGGGGGCCGTCGATGAGCAGTTCTTC.

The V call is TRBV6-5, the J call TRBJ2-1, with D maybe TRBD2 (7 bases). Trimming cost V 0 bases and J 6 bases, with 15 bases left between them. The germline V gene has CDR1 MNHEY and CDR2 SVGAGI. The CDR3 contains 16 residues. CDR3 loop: CASSYSPGAGANEQFF. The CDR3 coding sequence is TGTGCCAGCAGTTACTCCCCTGGGGCGGGGGCCAATGAGCAGTTCTTC.